The rows below give T cell receptor beta chains drawn from one sample of a study of tumor and adjacent non-tumor tissue in lung cancer. TCRdb fed the multiplex PCR reads into MiXCR, producing one record per CDR3 protein. The repertoire includes 55,000 to 70,000 distinct CDR3 sequences, roughly three fifths of them detected once, and roughly a fifth sits in the top ten. Sequences were obtained from lung tumor tissue. Source of these receptors: a man aged 50-59 years with non-small cell lung cancer. Both conserved end residues are part of each CDR3. Fields, in order: V gene, D gene, J gene, clone size, CDR3 protein, CDR3 DNA. D genes are given only for firm matches. Size values are once, few and many counts, or a class for expanded clones, and some rows have none.

V gene: TRBV4-2
D gene: -
J gene: TRBJ2-3
clone size: many
CDR3 protein: CASSQDGAGNTDTQYF
CDR3 DNA: TGTGCCAGCAGCCAAGATGGGGCGGGAAACACAGATACGCAGTATTTT

V gene: TRBV2
D gene: -
J gene: TRBJ1-1
clone size: many
CDR3 protein: CASSPRVLNTEAFF
CDR3 DNA: TGTGCCAGCAGTCCGAGAGTACTAAACACTGAAGCTTTCTTT

V gene: TRBV4-1
D gene: TRBD2
J gene: TRBJ2-1
clone size: many
CDR3 protein: CASSQDWEAGSYNEQFF
CDR3 DNA: TGCGCCAGCAGCCAAGATTGGGAAGCGGGATCCTACAATGAGCAGTTCTTC

V gene: TRBV4-1
D gene: TRBD2
J gene: TRBJ2-1
clone size: -
CDR3 protein: CAGSASLAGVSNEQFF
CDR3 DNA: TGTGCCGGCAGCGCCAGTCTAGCGGGAGTATCCAATGAGCAGTTCTTC

V gene: TRBV4-2
D gene: TRBD2
J gene: TRBJ2-2
clone size: -
CDR3 protein: CASSRDPSGPQAGELLF
CDR3 DNA: TGTGCCAGCAGCCGAGATCCTAGCGGTCCTCAGGCGGGGGAGCTGCTTTTT

V gene: TRBV19
D gene: -
J gene: TRBJ2-7
clone size: few
CDR3 protein: CASSIRPGEQYF
CDR3 DNA: TGTGCCAGTAGTATCCGTCCCGGCGAGCAGTACTTC

V gene: TRBV11-2
D gene: -
J gene: TRBJ2-7
clone size: once
CDR3 protein: CANSLDRGGVGQYF
CDR3 DNA: TGTGCCAACAGCTTAGATCGTGGGGGAGTCGGGCAGTACTTC

V gene: TRBV24-1
D gene: -
J gene: TRBJ2-3
clone size: -
CDR3 protein: CATSVRSTDTQYF
CDR3 DNA: TGTGCCACCAGTGTTCGGAGCACAGATACGCAATATTTT

V gene: TRBV6-6
D gene: -
J gene: TRBJ2-6
clone size: -
CDR3 protein: CVSRDTSGANVLTF
CDR3 DNA: TGTGTCAGCAGGGACACGTCTGGGGCCAACGTCCTGACTTTC

V gene: TRBV6-5
D gene: -
J gene: TRBJ1-6
clone size: -
CDR3 protein: CASAARGSLLHF
CDR3 DNA: TGTGCCAGCGCGGCCAGGGGTTCACTCCTCCACTTT

V gene: TRBV5-6
D gene: -
J gene: TRBJ2-1
clone size: medium-sized
CDR3 protein: CASSLVGRRGRSSYNEQFF
CDR3 DNA: TGTGCCAGCAGCTTGGTAGGTCGGAGGGGGCGGAGCTCCTACAATGAGCAGTTCTTC

V gene: TRBV11-2
D gene: -
J gene: TRBJ2-7
clone size: -
CDR3 protein: CVSSLEVQGAKQYF
CDR3 DNA: TGTGTCAGCAGCTTAGAGGTCCAGGGTGCCAAGCAGTACTTC

V gene: TRBV5-1
D gene: -
J gene: TRBJ2-1
clone size: few
CDR3 protein: CASSSWGAASGDNEQFF
CDR3 DNA: TGCGCCAGCAGCTCTTGGGGGGCCGCTAGCGGTGACAATGAGCAGTTCTTC

V gene: TRBV19
D gene: -
J gene: TRBJ1-1
clone size: -
CDR3 protein: CASRDRAKVTEAFF
CDR3 DNA: TGTGCCAGTAGGGACCGGGCCAAAGTCACTGAAGCTTTCTTT

V gene: TRBV6-1
D gene: -
J gene: TRBJ2-7
clone size: -
CDR3 protein: CASSIRDGAYEQYF
CDR3 DNA: TGTGCCAGCAGTATACGGGACGGAGCCTACGAGCAGTACTTC

V gene: TRBV12-3/TRBV12-4
D gene: -
J gene: TRBJ1-4
clone size: many
CDR3 protein: CASSSPSTTSTTNEKLFF
CDR3 DNA: TGTGCCAGCAGTTCCCCGTCGACCACTTCTACAACTAATGAAAAACTGTTTTTT

V gene: TRBV11-2
D gene: TRBD2
J gene: TRBJ2-7
clone size: -
CDR3 protein: CASRTTSAYEQYF
CDR3 DNA: TGTGCCAGCAGAACTACTAGCGCCTACGAGCAGTACTTC

V gene: TRBV11-2
D gene: -
J gene: TRBJ2-7
clone size: -
CDR3 protein: CASSLEVEGAEQYF
CDR3 DNA: TGTGCCAGCAGTTTAGAGGTCGAGGGTGCCGAGCAGTACTTC

V gene: TRBV5-4
D gene: TRBD1
J gene: TRBJ1-2
clone size: many
CDR3 protein: CASSFLTGTGGDGYTF
CDR3 DNA: TGTGCCAGCAGCTTTTTAACCGGGACAGGGGGCGACGGCTACACCTTC

V gene: TRBV11-2
D gene: -
J gene: TRBJ1-6
clone size: -
CDR3 protein: CASSFSGHIYNSPLQF
CDR3 DNA: TGTGCCAGCAGCTTCTCGGGACACATCTATAATTCACCTCTCCAATTT

V gene: TRBV6-1
D gene: -
J gene: TRBJ2-7
clone size: many
CDR3 protein: CASRSGYEQYF
CDR3 DNA: TGTGCCAGCAGGTCGGGGTACGAGCAGTACTTC

V gene: TRBV6-5
D gene: -
J gene: TRBJ1-6
clone size: -
CDR3 protein: CASSYWDTYYSPLHF
CDR3 DNA: TGTGCAAGCAGTTACTGGGACACCTATTATTCACCCCTCCACTTT

V gene: TRBV5-1
D gene: TRBD1
J gene: TRBJ2-1
clone size: -
CDR3 protein: CASNKTGDAYNERFF
CDR3 DNA: TGCGCCAGCAACAAGACAGGGGATGCCTACAATGAGCGGTTCTTC

V gene: TRBV20-1
D gene: TRBD2
J gene: TRBJ2-3
clone size: -
CDR3 protein: CSASGASGGCTDTQYF
CDR3 DNA: TGCAGTGCTAGCGGGGCTAGCGGGGGGTGCACAGATACGCAGTATTTT

V gene: TRBV6-5
D gene: TRBD1
J gene: TRBJ2-4
clone size: -
CDR3 protein: CVNRRQGATKNIQYF
CDR3 DNA: TGTGTCAACAGACGACAGGGGGCTACCAAAAACATTCAGTACTTC

V gene: TRBV5-6
D gene: -
J gene: TRBJ2-3
clone size: many
CDR3 protein: CASSLGGDRRKTDTQYF
CDR3 DNA: TGTGCCAGCAGCTTGGGTGGCGACAGGCGGAAGACAGATACGCAGTATTTT

V gene: TRBV12-3/TRBV12-4
D gene: -
J gene: TRBJ1-1
clone size: -
CDR3 protein: CASCLTGTEAFF
CDR3 DNA: TGTGCCAGCTGTTTAACAGGGACTGAAGCTTTCTTC

V gene: TRBV11-2
D gene: -
J gene: TRBJ1-1
clone size: -
CDR3 protein: CASSSDSSEACF
CDR3 DNA: TGTGCCAGCAGCTCGGACAGTTCTGAAGCTTGCTTT

V gene: TRBV5-4
D gene: -
J gene: TRBJ2-2
clone size: -
CDR3 protein: CASRGGLAANTGDLFF
CDR3 DNA: TGTGCCAGCCGAGGGGGGCTGGCGGCGAACACCGGGGATCTGTTTTTT

V gene: TRBV9
D gene: -
J gene: TRBJ1-1
clone size: many
CDR3 protein: CASSVWAGMNTEAFF
CDR3 DNA: TGTGCCAGCAGCGTATGGGCAGGGATGAACACTGAAGCTTTCTTT

V gene: TRBV4-1
D gene: -
J gene: TRBJ2-3
clone size: -
CDR3 protein: CASIQVSLRDPRTDTQYF
CDR3 DNA: TGCGCCAGCATCCAAGTATCTCTCCGGGACCCTCGCACAGATACGCAGTATTTT

V gene: TRBV29-1
D gene: TRBD2
J gene: TRBJ2-1
clone size: many
CDR3 protein: CSVDRGGGYNEQFF
CDR3 DNA: TGCAGCGTTGACCGGGGGGGAGGATACAATGAGCAGTTCTTC

V gene: TRBV6-8
D gene: TRBD1
J gene: TRBJ1-6
clone size: -
CDR3 protein: CASSALFVRQGIVYNSPLHF
CDR3 DNA: TGTGCCAGCAGTGCCCTTTTCGTTCGACAGGGGATAGTTTATAATTCACCCCTCCACTTT

V gene: TRBV12-3/TRBV12-4
D gene: -
J gene: TRBJ2-1
clone size: -
CDR3 protein: CASSFGGAYNEHFF
CDR3 DNA: TGTGCCAGCAGTTTCGGCGGGGCGTATAATGAGCATTTCTTC

V gene: TRBV20-1
D gene: -
J gene: TRBJ2-5
clone size: -
CDR3 protein: CSARPGSRQETQYF
CDR3 DNA: TGCAGTGCTAGGCCGGGGTCTCGGCAGGAGACCCAGTACTTC

V gene: TRBV11-2
D gene: -
J gene: TRBJ1-1
clone size: -
CDR3 protein: CASSFGVGTEAFF
CDR3 DNA: -

V gene: TRBV10-1
D gene: TRBD1
J gene: TRBJ2-1
clone size: many
CDR3 protein: CASSDPGQGAWEQFF
CDR3 DNA: TGCGCCAGCAGTGATCCGGGACAGGGGGCTTGGGAGCAGTTCTTC

V gene: TRBV2
D gene: -
J gene: TRBJ2-7
clone size: -
CDR3 protein: CASSEGGAGINERYF
CDR3 DNA: TGTGCCAGCAGTGAGGGCGGGGCAGGGATAAACGAGCGGTACTTC

V gene: TRBV4-1
D gene: TRBD1
J gene: TRBJ1-1
clone size: -
CDR3 protein: CASSRGDSMNTEASF
CDR3 DNA: TGCGCCAGCAGCCGAGGGGACAGCATGAACACTGAAGCTTCTTTT

V gene: TRBV29-1
D gene: TRBD1
J gene: TRBJ2-7
clone size: -
CDR3 protein: CGAKGQGLYEQYF
CDR3 DNA: TGCGGCGCAAAGGGACAGGGATTGTACGAGCAGTACTTC

V gene: TRBV30
D gene: TRBD2
J gene: TRBJ2-1
clone size: once
CDR3 protein: CALGFLAGVSHEQFF
CDR3 DNA: TGTGCCTTGGGGTTTTTAGCGGGAGTTAGTCATGAGCAGTTCTTC

V gene: TRBV29-1
D gene: -
J gene: TRBJ1-2
clone size: -
CDR3 protein: CRVGQHGDYGYTF
CDR3 DNA: TGCAGAGTTGGCCAACACGGGGACTATGGCTACACCTTC

V gene: TRBV6-2/TRBV6-3
D gene: TRBD1
J gene: TRBJ1-1
clone size: -
CDR3 protein: CASSYSVDRDTEAFF
CDR3 DNA: TGTGCCAGCAGTTACAGCGTAGACAGGGACACTGAAGCTTTCTTT

V gene: TRBV28
D gene: -
J gene: TRBJ2-2
clone size: once
CDR3 protein: CASSLLRASETGELFF
CDR3 DNA: TGTGCCAGCAGTTTATTAAGGGCGTCGGAGACCGGGGAGCTGTTTTTT

V gene: TRBV6-1
D gene: -
J gene: TRBJ2-1
clone size: -
CDR3 protein: CASSESIAQPYNEQFF
CDR3 DNA: TGTGCCAGCAGTGAATCTATAGCGCAGCCATACAATGAGCAGTTCTTC

V gene: TRBV11-3
D gene: TRBD2
J gene: TRBJ2-2
clone size: -
CDR3 protein: CASSLGTSGNTGDLFF
CDR3 DNA: TGTGCCAGCAGTCTCGGGACTAGCGGGAACACCGGGGACCTGTTTTTT

V gene: TRBV9
D gene: TRBD2
J gene: TRBJ2-3
clone size: -
CDR3 protein: CASSTGTRTSGSDKQYF
CDR3 DNA: TGTGCCAGCAGCACCGGGACCCGGACTAGCGGGAGTGATAAGCAGTATTTT

V gene: TRBV12-3/TRBV12-4
D gene: -
J gene: TRBJ2-7
clone size: many
CDR3 protein: CASSYYRVGEQYF
CDR3 DNA: TGTGCCAGCAGTTACTACAGGGTCGGTGAGCAGTACTTC

V gene: TRBV4-1
D gene: TRBD2
J gene: TRBJ2-7
clone size: many
CDR3 protein: CASSQVHGTSGSYEQYF
CDR3 DNA: TGCGCCAGCAGCCAAGTCCACGGGACTAGCGGATCCTACGAGCAGTACTTC

V gene: TRBV6-5
D gene: -
J gene: TRBJ2-4
clone size: -
CDR3 protein: CAGSIRTGLAKNIQYF
CDR3 DNA: TGTGCTGGCAGTATCCGGACGGGACTAGCCAAAAACATTCAGTACTTC